These 18 T cell receptor beta chains originate from one sample sequenced in a study of cytomegalovirus exposure and HLA in healthy donors. Primers included in the PCR were 60 Vbeta and 13 Jbeta primers. Profiled with immunoSEQ multiplex PCR; TCRdb holds only in-frame clones, not every one. The sample includes about 100,000 clones, more than 60% of them seen just once. The sequenced material came from PBMCs. These receptors were collected from a woman under 30 in good health and CMV-seropositive.

The CDR3 DNA sequence: TGTGCCAGCAGCGTTACCGGGTTCCAATACAATGAGCAGTTCTTC. Amino acid sequence: CASSVTGFQYNEQFF. The chain combines TRBV9 with TRBJ2-1; D gene unclear. Germline V gene data show CDR1 as SGDLS and CDR2 as YYNGEE. Trimming took 2 bases from V and 4 from J, leaving 13 bases between them. This CDR3 is built from 15 residues.

The chain links TRBV4-1 to TRBJ1-2; D gene unclear. Trimming removed 0 bases at V and 2 bases at J, with 13 bases between. Germline V gene data show CDR1 as MGHRA and CDR2 as YSYEKL. The CDR3 has 16 amino acids. CDR3: CASSQELAGDNYGYTF. Here the CDR3 DNA reads TGCGCCAGCAGCCAAGAGCTGGCAGGCGACAACTATGGCTACACCTTC.

The genes are TRBV7-9 and TRBJ1-3, with unresolved D. The CDR3 covers 15 residues. With 5 bases removed from V and 2 bases from J, the gap between germline ends came to 13 bases. Germline V CDR1 and CDR2: SEHNR, FQNEAQ (reference sequence). CDR3 sequence reads: CASSTLILTGNTIYF. The CDR3 region has the DNA TGTGCCAGCAGCACACTAATACTTACTGGAAACACCATATATTTT.

The chain has TRBV5-1 and TRBJ2-5; TRBD2 might be the D (5 bases). With 2 bases removed from V and 5 bases from J, the gap between germline ends came to 7 bases. Germline CDR1 and CDR2: SGHRS and YFSETQ. CDR3 length: 12 residues. CDR3 sequence: CASSFERETQYF. The CDR3 DNA reads TGCGCCAGCAGCTTCGAGCGGGAGACCCAGTACTTC.

This rearrangement joins TRBV27 to TRBJ2-1; 8 bases are shared with TRBD1. Germline CDR1 MNHEY, CDR2 SMNVEV (reference sequence). The CDR3 totals 12 residues. Trimming cost V 4 bases and J 10 bases; bases outside gene matches: 3. Here the CDR3 DNA reads TGTGCCAGCAGTTCGACAGGGGACGAGCAGTTCTTC. Translation gives CASSSTGDEQFF.

The rearrangement links TRBV5-4 to TRBJ1-6; no firm D call. The CDR3 has 15 amino acids. Trimming pared 5 bases from V and 5 bases from J, leaving 14 bases between. Germline loops: CDR1 SGHNT, CDR2 YYREEE (reference sequence). CDR3 loop: CASSLPGDNNSPLHF. The CDR3 DNA reads as TGTGCCAGCAGTCTTCCGGGAGATAATAATTCACCCCTCCACTTT.

This clone was recorded a few times. CDR3 DNA sequence: TGTGCCAGCAGCTCGACAGGGGGCATGGAAGAGACCCAGTACTTC. Translated, it gives CASSSTGGMEETQYF. The rearrangement links TRBV5-4 to TRBJ2-5, with 10 bases lining up with TRBD1. J was trimmed by 3 bases and V by 3 bases; bases with no gene match: 5. The CDR3 runs 15 residues. Germline V gene sequence: CDR1 SGHNT, CDR2 YYREEE (reference sequence).

This clone was observed a handful of times. The V and J genes are TRBV9 and TRBJ2-2; 13 bases are shared with TRBD2. The CDR3 length is 17 residues. V shed 0 bases, J shed 7 bases, and the junction held 6 bases outside the gene matches. Germline assignment: CDR1 SGDLS and CDR2 YYNGEE. CDR3 nucleotides: TGTGCCAGCAGCGTAGCCGGACTAGCGGGAGTGAACGGGGAGCTGTTTTTT. Translation: CASSVAGLAGVNGELFF.

The rearrangement uses TRBV30 and TRBJ1-3, with 10 bases fitting TRBD1. CDR3 length: 18 residues. The germline gives CDR1 GTSNPN, CDR2 SVGIG (reference sequence). V was pared by 0 bases and J by 0 bases, with 8 bases of the junction left unmatched. CDR3 coding DNA: TGTGCCTGGAGTGTACCCGGGACAGGGGCTCTCTCTGGAAACACCATATATTTT. This codes for CAWSVPGTGALSGNTIYF.

This rearrangement joins TRBV7-6 to TRBJ2-5; D gene ambiguous. The ends were cut back, 2 bases at V and 2 bases at J, with 9 bases in the middle. Germline CDR1 is SGHVS and CDR2 is FNYEAQ. The CDR3 spans 14 residues. The CDR3 loop is CASSLMGPQETQYF. CDR3 DNA sequence: TGTGCCAGCAGCTTAATGGGCCCACAAGAGACCCAGTACTTC.

This chain joins TRBV4-1 and TRBJ1-2, with a tentative D call TRBD1 (5 bases). V was trimmed by 0 bases and J by 7 bases, leaving 21 bases between them. Germline V gene data show CDR1 as MGHRA and CDR2 as YSYEKL. The CDR3 has 17 residues. The DNA for the CDR3 is TGCGCCAGCAGCCAAGATTCAGGGATTAAAAACTTTGGTGGCTACACCTTC. It is translated as CASSQDSGIKNFGGYTF.

The chain links TRBV7-8 to TRBJ2-1; 11 nucleotides align to TRBD2. Germline CDR1 reads SGHVS; CDR2 reads FQNEAQ. The V and J ends lost 6 bases and 5 bases, in that order; junction bases with no gene match: 6. CDR3 length: 15 amino acids. The CDR3 sequence: CASRNIAGGNNEQFF. Here the CDR3 DNA reads TGTGCCAGCAGAAATATAGCGGGAGGGAACAATGAGCAGTTCTTC.

In this sample, this clone turned up once. The chain couples TRBV28 to TRBJ2-1, with 8 bases that match TRBD2. CDR1 and CDR2 (germline): MDHEN, SYDVKM. The CDR3 is 17 amino acids. Trimming cost V 7 bases and J 0 bases; bases outside gene matches: 11. CDR3 loop: CASTPPLGRGSYNEQFF. In DNA, the CDR3 is TGTGCCAGCACCCCCCCGCTCGGGAGGGGCTCCTACAATGAGCAGTTCTTC.

V usage is TRBV7-7 and J usage is TRBJ2-2; D is perhaps TRBD1 (5 bases). CDR3 size: 14 residues. V was trimmed by 5 bases and J by 1 base, leaving 8 bases between them. The germline V gene has CDR1 SSHAT and CDR2 FNYEAQ (reference sequence). The CDR3 DNA follows: TGTGCCAGCAGCCCCGGACAGAACACCGGGGAGCTGTTTTTT. This sequence encodes CASSPGQNTGELFF. Full variable domain (outside the CDR3, taken from reference TRBV7-7 and TRBJ2-2): GAGVSQSPRYKVTKRGQDVTLRCDPISSHATLYWYQQALGQGPEFLTYFNYEAQPDKSGLPSDRFSAERPEGSISTLTIQRTEQRDSAMYRCASSPGQNTGELFFGEGSRLTVL.

The J gene is TRBJ1-2, the V gene TRBV4-3, with 8 bases fitting TRBD1. Germline assignment: CDR1 LGHNA and CDR2 YSLEER. The CDR3 runs to 15 residues. Trimming cost V 1 base and J 2 bases; bases outside gene matches: 3. The CDR3 DNA sequence: TGCGCCAGCAGCCAAGGCCGGACAGGGAACTATGGCTACACCTTC. Amino acid sequence: CASSQGRTGNYGYTF.

This clone occurred a few times. The chain uses TRBV14 and TRBJ2-7, with 9 bases matching TRBD1. The CDR3 runs 16 residues. The J segment lost 5 bases and the V segment lost 0 bases, leaving 8 bases of the junction unmatched. The V gene's germline CDR1 is SGHDN and CDR2 FVKESK. CDR3 protein: CASSQDSGQGSHEQYF. DNA of the CDR3: TGTGCCAGCAGCCAAGATTCGGGACAGGGAAGCCACGAGCAGTACTTC.

The CDR3 sequence: CASSLYIIPGLAGKTTGELFF. The CDR3 nucleotides read TGTGCCAGCAGCTTATACATCATTCCGGGACTAGCGGGAAAGACCACCGGGGAGCTGTTTTTT. The rearrangement links TRBV7-8 to TRBJ2-2; 13 bases map to TRBD2. The germline V gene encodes CDR1 SGHVS and CDR2 FQNEAQ. CDR3 length: 21 residues. Unmatched junction bases numbered 16, after V lost 2 bases and J lost 4 bases.

This chain joins TRBV11-2 and TRBJ2-7; 7 nucleotides line up with TRBD2. This CDR3 is built from 14 residues. Trimming removed 4 bases from V and 3 bases from J; junction bases left unmatched: 6. CDR1 is SGHAT and CDR2 is FQNNGV in the germline V gene. The CDR3 sequence is CASSSRGSNYEQYF. DNA of the CDR3: TGTGCCAGCAGCTCTCGCGGGAGCAACTACGAGCAGTACTTC.